These T cell receptor beta chains were read from a single sample in a study of blood T cell repertoires in COVID-19. Clones were read by immunoSEQ multiplex PCR, and TCRdb kept only the in-frame ones, dropping some. Among 100,000 to 150,000 clones, roughly 83% were seen once, and the ten largest hold roughly 15%. Sequencing input: peripheral blood. These receptors originate from a woman between 45 and 60 years old with acute or convalescent COVID-19. The CDR3 runs from the conserved cysteine through the conserved F or W. The D gene is left open where the match is weak. The listing skips clone size in some rows; elsewhere it reads once, few, many or a size class.

D gene: TRBD1
J gene: TRBJ1-1
V gene: TRBV5-1
clone size: once
CDR3 protein: CASSLSDREGTEAFF
CDR3 DNA: TGCGCCAGCAGCTTATCCGACAGGGAAGGCACTGAAGCTTTCTTT

D gene: .
J gene: TRBJ1-4
V gene: TRBV5-5
clone size: .
CDR3 protein: CASPGAQEKLFF
CDR3 DNA: TGTGCCAGCCCAGGGGCCCAGGAAAAACTGTTTTTT

D gene: .
J gene: TRBJ1-5
V gene: TRBV7-2
clone size: .
CDR3 protein: CASSPAGGREPQHF
CDR3 DNA: TGTGCCAGCAGTCCAGCTGGGGGGAGGGAGCCCCAGCATTTT

D gene: TRBD2
J gene: TRBJ2-7
V gene: TRBV11-2
clone size: .
CDR3 protein: CASSLVSGGFYEQYF
CDR3 DNA: TGTGCCAGCAGCTTGGTTAGCGGGGGATTCTACGAGCAGTACTTC

D gene: .
J gene: TRBJ1-4
V gene: TRBV11-2
clone size: .
CDR3 protein: CASSPRLGREKLFF
CDR3 DNA: TGTGCCAGCAGCCCCCGTCTGGGGAGGGAAAAACTGTTTTTT

D gene: .
J gene: TRBJ1-6
V gene: TRBV6-1
clone size: .
CDR3 protein: CASSERSSPLHF
CDR3 DNA: TGTGCCAGCAGTGAGAGGTCTTCACCCCTCCACTTT

D gene: TRBD2
J gene: TRBJ2-4
V gene: TRBV13
clone size: .
CDR3 protein: CASSPSGSGGANIQYF
CDR3 DNA: TGTGCCAGCAGCCCCTCGGGGAGCGGGGGGGCGAACATTCAGTACTTC

D gene: TRBD1
J gene: TRBJ2-1
V gene: TRBV7-2
clone size: .
CDR3 protein: CASSKEGAGTGFYNEQFF
CDR3 DNA: TGTGCCAGCAGCAAAGAGGGCGCGGGGACAGGGTTCTACAATGAGCAGTTCTTC

D gene: .
J gene: TRBJ1-2
V gene: TRBV28
clone size: .
CDR3 protein: CASSLGRGNNYGYTF
CDR3 DNA: TGTGCCAGCAGTTTGGGCAGGGGTAATAACTATGGCTACACCTTC

D gene: TRBD1
J gene: TRBJ1-1
V gene: TRBV6-5
clone size: once
CDR3 protein: CASRTGQGRTEAFF
CDR3 DNA: TGTGCCAGCAGAACGGGACAGGGGCGTACTGAAGCTTTCTTT

D gene: TRBD1
J gene: TRBJ2-1
V gene: TRBV9
clone size: .
CDR3 protein: CASSRGQGAYNEQFF
CDR3 DNA: TGTGCCAGCAGCAGGGGACAGGGGGCGTACAATGAGCAGTTCTTC

D gene: .
J gene: TRBJ2-1
V gene: TRBV5-1
clone size: .
CDR3 protein: CASSQDSVDNEQFF
CDR3 DNA: TGCGCCAGCAGCCAAGACAGCGTAGACAATGAGCAGTTCTTC

D gene: .
J gene: TRBJ2-5
V gene: TRBV4-2
clone size: .
CDR3 protein: CASSTRTGSETQYF
CDR3 DNA: TGTGCCAGCAGCACTCGGACGGGGTCAGAGACCCAGTACTTC

D gene: .
J gene: TRBJ1-4
V gene: TRBV10-3
clone size: few
CDR3 protein: CAISRLTNEKLFF
CDR3 DNA: TGTGCCATCAGTCGTTTAACTAATGAAAAACTGTTTTTT

D gene: .
J gene: TRBJ2-2
V gene: TRBV9
clone size: .
CDR3 protein: CASSVSLGQGNTGELFF
CDR3 DNA: TGTGCCAGCAGCGTTAGCCTGGGGCAGGGGAACACCGGGGAGCTGTTTTTT

D gene: .
J gene: TRBJ2-3
V gene: TRBV10-3
clone size: .
CDR3 protein: CATQGDVTSTDTQYF
CDR3 DNA: TGTGCCACCCAGGGCGACGTAACTAGCACAGATACGCAGTATTTT

D gene: .
J gene: TRBJ1-6
V gene: TRBV27
clone size: .
CDR3 protein: CASSSLSSKPNSPPHF
CDR3 DNA: TGTGCCAGCAGTTCTCTATCTTCGAAACCGAATTCACCCCCCCACTTT

D gene: .
J gene: TRBJ1-6
V gene: TRBV27
clone size: .
CDR3 protein: CASSPSQGVVSPLHF
CDR3 DNA: TGTGCCAGCAGCCCCAGCCAGGGTGTCGTCTCACCCCTCCACTTT